These 20 T cell receptor beta chains share one sample of origin, sequenced in a study of blood T cell repertoires in COVID-19. Repertoires were generated with immunoSEQ multiplex PCR, while TCRdb's copy carries only in-frame clones and drops some. The repertoire holds over 200,000 clones, with around 89% as singletons. Sequences were obtained from PBMCs or T cells enriched from blood (not recorded which). The receptors shown here come from a woman between 40 and 55 years old with acute COVID-19.

This chain links TRBV18 with TRBJ1-1, with TRBD1 matching over 7 bases. The CDR3 spans 15 residues. CDR1 KGHSH and CDR2 LQKENI come from the germline V gene. With V trimmed by 1 base and J by 1 base, 3 bases remained unmatched. CDR3 loop: CASSPRGQSNTEAFF. The DNA for the CDR3 is TGTGCCAGCTCACCACGGGGACAGTCGAACACTGAAGCTTTCTTT.

This clone has ten or more counts. This chain joins TRBV2 and TRBJ1-2; no reliable D call. Trimming left V 0 bases short and J 5 bases short, with 13 bases between. The germline V gene encodes CDR1 SNHLY and CDR2 FYNNEI. This CDR3 is 15 amino acids long. The CDR3 sequence: CASSEARTAVYGYTF. The CDR3 coding sequence is TGTGCCAGCAGTGAAGCAAGAACAGCCGTTTATGGCTACACCTTC.

The gene calls are TRBV30 and TRBJ2-6; 7 bases align to TRBD2. Trimming removed 4 bases from V and 5 bases from J; junction bases left unmatched: 17. Germline V gene lookup returns CDR1 GTSNPN and CDR2 SVGIG (reference sequence). The CDR3 sequence is 18 residues long. The DNA of the CDR3 is TGTGCCTGGAAAGGACTAGGGAGCAACACCGTCTGGGCCAACGTCCTGACTTTC. It specifies CAWKGLGSNTVWANVLTF.

This chain links TRBV6-1 with TRBJ1-2, with TRBD1 matching over 8 bases. The germline gives CDR1 MNHNS, CDR2 SASEGT. The trim removed 3 bases at V and 5 bases at J, leaving 8 bases unmatched. CDR3 size: 15 residues. CDR3 bases: TGTGCCAGCAGTGACCCCAGGACAGGGCGGTATGGCTACACCTTC. Protein sequence: CASSDPRTGRYGYTF.

CDR3 DNA sequence: TGTGCCAGTAGTATCGGCCTCTGGAGGGACGGTAACAATGAGCAGTTCTTC. Translated: CASSIGLWRDGNNEQFF. The chain couples TRBV19 to TRBJ2-1; tentatively, D is TRBD2 (6 bases). V dropped 3 bases and J dropped 5 bases, with 20 bases sitting between them. The CDR3 has 17 residues. Germline CDR1 is LNHDA and CDR2 is SQIVND (reference sequence). Variable domain in full (rest from reference TRBV19 and TRBJ2-1): DGGITQSPKYLFRKEGQNVTLSCEQNLNHDAMYWYRQDPGQGLRLIYYSQIVNDFQKGDIAEGYSVSREKKESFPLTVTSAQKNPTAFYLCASSIGLWRDGNNEQFFGPGTRLTVL.

This chain links TRBV5-5 with TRBJ2-3, with 11 bases fitting TRBD2. The CDR3 has 19 amino acids. Per germline, CDR1 SGHKS and CDR2 YYEKEE (reference sequence). V shed 3 bases and J 3 bases; nucleotides not matched to a gene: 15. CDR3 protein: CASSSQVAGGSLRTDTQYF. CDR3 DNA: TGTGCCAGCAGCTCCCAGGTAGCGGGAGGGAGTCTCCGAACAGATACGCAGTATTTT.

The chain combines TRBV5-1 with TRBJ1-1; maybe TRBD1 (5 bases). The CDR3 consists of 15 residues. Germline CDR1 is SGHRS and CDR2 is YFSETQ. V was pared by 4 bases and J by 2 bases, with 15 bases between. For the CDR3, the DNA is TGCGCCAGCAGCCCCCGGACGGGGGTCAACACTGAAGCTTTCTTT. This gives the protein CASSPRTGVNTEAFF.

Worth noting for this clone: Different DNA sequences within this sample yield the same CDR3. The genes are TRBV7-2 and TRBJ1-2; D may be TRBD1 (5 bases). The CDR3 totals 14 residues. With 1 base removed from V and 3 bases from J, the gap between germline ends came to 9 bases. Per germline, CDR1 SGHTA and CDR2 FQGNSA. CDR3 sequence: CASSLVGGDYGYTF. As DNA, the CDR3 is TGTGCCAGCAGCTTAGTCGGAGGGGACTATGGCTACACCTTC.

The chain carries TRBV18 and TRBJ2-2; 10 positions agree with TRBD1. The CDR3 totals 16 residues. The germline V gene encodes CDR1 KGHSH and CDR2 LQKENI. The trim removed 3 bases at V and 4 bases at J, leaving 5 bases unmatched. Here the CDR3 reads CASSPGQGGLTGELFF. Here the CDR3 DNA reads TGTGCCAGCTCACCCGGACAGGGGGGACTCACCGGGGAGCTGTTTTTT.

The V call is TRBV7-2, the J call TRBJ1-2; 7 bases align to TRBD1. This CDR3 spans 14 amino acids. V lost 3 bases to trimming and J lost 5 bases; unmatched junction nucleotides: 6. The germline V gene has CDR1 SGHTA and CDR2 FQGNSA. CDR3 DNA sequence: TGTGCCAGCAGCTTGGGACAGCGAGGATATGGCTACACCTTC. Translating gives CASSLGQRGYGYTF.

The chain uses TRBV7-2 and TRBJ1-3, with TRBD1 matching 10 bases. V was pared by 5 bases and J by 2 bases, with 9 bases of the junction left unmatched. This CDR3 has 17 residues. Germline values: CDR1 SGHTA, CDR2 FQGNSA. The CDR3 DNA reads as TGTGCCAGCAGCCCGGGACAGGGGCTATTTACTGGAAACACCATATATTTT. Amino acid sequence: CASSPGQGLFTGNTIYF.

In its sample, this clone was seen a few times. This rearrangement joins TRBV29-1 to TRBJ1-3; unclear D gene. V lost 6 bases and J lost 0, with 18 bases in between. CDR3 length equals 16 residues. Germline values: CDR1 SQVTM, CDR2 ANQGSEA. The CDR3 protein is CSVAPFRGASGNTIYF. As DNA, the CDR3 is TGCAGCGTAGCCCCCTTTCGGGGAGCCTCTGGAAACACCATATATTTT.

The rearrangement joins TRBV7-2 to TRBJ2-7, with a possible D match to TRBD1 (5 bases). Germline CDR1 and CDR2: SGHTA and FQGNSA. The V and J ends lost 2 bases and 1 base respectively, with 9 bases between them. The CDR3 is 14 amino acids. The CDR3 loop reads CASSLMPGSYEQYF. CDR3 nucleotide sequence: TGTGCCAGCAGCTTAATGCCAGGGTCCTACGAGCAGTACTTC.

J is TRBJ2-2 and V is TRBV29-1, with D unclear. The CDR3 consists of 11 residues. CDR1 and CDR2 from the germline V gene are SQVTM and ANQGSEA. The ends were cut back, 7 bases at V and 9 bases at J, with 12 bases in the middle. CDR3 DNA: TGCAGCGGGTCGTCTGACAGGGAGCTGTTTTTT. This codes for CSGSSDRELFF.

The V gene is TRBV5-1, the J gene TRBJ1-6, with TRBD1 matching 7 bases. The germline gives CDR1 SGHRS, CDR2 YFSETQ. J was trimmed by 14 bases and V by 4 bases; bases with no gene match: 15. The CDR3 covers 15 residues. The CDR3 reads CASSVDRQGLGSLHF. DNA for the CDR3: TGCGCCAGCAGCGTGGATCGACAGGGACTAGGGTCCCTCCACTTT.

The J gene is TRBJ1-6, the V gene TRBV30; D remains ambiguous. V was cut by 3 bases and J by 4 bases, with 19 bases left in between. The CDR3 consists of 17 residues. In germline, CDR1 is GTSNPN, CDR2 SVGIG (reference sequence). CDR3 bases: TGTGCCTGGAGAGCAGCCCCCCGGACTTCATATAATTCACCCCTCCACTTT. Translation: CAWRAAPRTSYNSPLHF.

Remarks on this clone: Other DNA sequences in the sample encode the same CDR3. The V and J genes are TRBV19 and TRBJ2-2; 9 positions agree with TRBD1. V was pared by 6 bases and J by 1 base, with 0 bases of the junction left unmatched. The germline V gene encodes CDR1 LNHDA and CDR2 SQIVND (reference sequence). The CDR3 sequence is 14 residues long. The CDR3, as DNA: TGTGCCAGTAGGGGACAGGGGAACACCGGGGAGCTGTTTTTT. Residues: CASRGQGNTGELFF.

The V gene is TRBV19, the J gene TRBJ2-1, with 7 bases identical to TRBD1. The CDR3 has 16 amino acids. V lost 3 bases, J lost 0 bases, and 5 bases stayed unmatched. The germline gives CDR1 LNHDA, CDR2 SQIVND (reference sequence). The CDR3 loop is CASSMKTGSSYNEQFF. The CDR3 region has the DNA TGTGCCAGTAGTATGAAGACAGGGAGCTCCTACAATGAGCAGTTCTTC.

The CDR3 spells CASTGLGGYTF. For the CDR3, the DNA is TGTGCCAGCACGGGTCTCGGGGGCTACACCTTC. The chain carries TRBV28 and TRBJ1-2; D is ambiguous. The CDR3 extends over 11 amino acids. CDR1 is MDHEN, CDR2 SYDVKM, per germline. The germline V and J ends were trimmed by 7 bases and 8 bases, with 11 bases remaining between them.

This chain connects TRBV10-3 to TRBJ2-1; 11 nucleotides match TRBD2. This CDR3 is built from 15 residues. The V segment lost 0 bases and the J segment 6 bases; nucleotides outside the gene matches: 1. Germline assignment: CDR1 ENHRY and CDR2 SYGVKD. The CDR3 DNA follows: TGTGCCATCAGTGAGTCAACTAGCGGGAGCAATGAGCAGTTCTTC. It specifies CAISESTSGSNEQFF.